Listed below are T cell receptor beta chains from one sample, sequenced in a study of shared clonotypes between healthy human individuals. The assay was immunoSEQ multiplex PCR, and TCRdb's table has in-frame clones only and misses some. The sample consists of some 2,000,000 clones, 85% to 95% of them appearing once. The source material was naive CD4+ T cells sorted from blood. These receptors were taken from a man between 18 and 35 years old in good health. Both conserved end residues are part of each CDR3. A D gene is named only where the DNA matches it firmly. A row's size may be missing; if present it is once, few, many or a size class.

J: TRBJ2-7; size: .; V: TRBV7-2; D: TRBD2; DNA: TGTGCCAGCAGCTTAGCGTTCAGCGGGAGGGCCGTCGTGCAGTACTTC; CDR3: CASSLAFSGRAVVQYF
J: TRBJ1-1; size: .; V: TRBV28; D: .; DNA: TGTGCCAGCAGTTTGCCCCTTAACACTGAAGCTTTCTTT; CDR3: CASSLPLNTEAFF
J: TRBJ2-3; size: .; V: TRBV30; D: .; DNA: TGTGCCTGGAGTGTGTATGGGGGGGCTTTGGTGAATACGCAGTATTTT; CDR3: CAWSVYGGALVNTQYF
J: TRBJ2-6; size: once; V: TRBV5-6; D: TRBD1; DNA: TGTGCCAGCAGTGGGACAGCCTCTGGGGCCAACGTCCTGACTTTC; CDR3: CASSGTASGANVLTF
J: TRBJ2-1; size: .; V: TRBV2; D: TRBD2; DNA: TGTGCCAGCAGAGGACTAGCGGGAGGGCCGGGGGATGAGCAGTTCTTC; CDR3: CASRGLAGGPGDEQFF
J: TRBJ2-5; size: .; V: TRBV5-1; D: .; DNA: TGCGCCAGCAGCGGGAGGACAGGTTCCCTGTTATTGGGGGCTCAAGAGACCCAGTACTTC; CDR3: CASSGRTGSLLLGAQETQYF
J: TRBJ2-2; size: .; V: TRBV28; D: .; DNA: TGTGCCAGCAGAGAACAGGCTTCGAACACCGGGGAGCTGTTTTTT; CDR3: CASREQASNTGELFF
J: TRBJ1-2; size: .; V: TRBV5-1; D: .; DNA: TGCGCCAGCAGCTCCGCCGGAGGGACACCTTATGGCTACACCTTC; CDR3: CASSSAGGTPYGYTF
J: TRBJ2-2; size: once; V: TRBV7-7; D: .; DNA: TGTGCTAGCAGCTTAGATGCCTCCCCTGAGGGGGAGCTGTTTTTT; CDR3: CASSLDASPEGELFF
J: TRBJ2-7; size: .; V: TRBV6-1; D: .; DNA: TGTGCCAGCAACTGGGGGACCCTATCCTACGAGCAGTACTTC; CDR3: CASNWGTLSYEQYF
J: TRBJ1-1; size: .; V: TRBV25-1; D: .; DNA: TGTGCCAGCAGATTTACAGGGAAGCCTGAAGCTTTCTTT; CDR3: CASRFTGKPEAFF
J: TRBJ2-5; size: .; V: TRBV7-2; D: TRBD2; DNA: TGTGCCAGCAGTTCTTATAGCGGGGGGAACCAAGAGACCCAGTACTTC; CDR3: CASSSYSGGNQETQYF
J: TRBJ1-6; size: once; V: TRBV30; D: .; DNA: TGTGCCTGGACAGGGTCCGGTGGGAATTCACCCCTCCACTTT; CDR3: CAWTGSGGNSPLHF
J: TRBJ2-2; size: .; V: TRBV6-1; D: .; DNA: TGTGCCAGCACGGGCAGGATCGACACCGGGGAGCTGTTTTTT; CDR3: CASTGRIDTGELFF
J: TRBJ1-4; size: .; V: TRBV2; D: TRBD1; DNA: TGTGCCAGCAGTCCGGGACAGCAGGGTGAAAAACTGTTTTTT; CDR3: CASSPGQQGEKLFF
J: TRBJ2-7; size: .; V: TRBV30; D: .; DNA: TGTGCCTGGAGTGTACTCCCCGGCGAGCAGTACTTC; CDR3: CAWSVLPGEQYF
J: TRBJ2-1; size: .; V: TRBV6-5; D: .; DNA: TGTGCCAGCTGGAAGAATGAGGGGGAAGGCAATGAGCAGTTCTTC; CDR3: CASWKNEGEGNEQFF
J: TRBJ2-7; size: .; V: TRBV5-3; D: TRBD1; DNA: TGTGCCAGAAGCTGGCCACACAGGGGGTACGAGCAGTACTTC; CDR3: CARSWPHRGYEQYF
J: TRBJ2-3; size: .; V: TRBV5-4; D: .; DNA: TGTGCCAGCAGCCTCCCAGGGCCGGATACGCAGTATTTT; CDR3: CASSLPGPDTQYF
J: TRBJ2-6; size: .; V: TRBV21-1; D: .; DNA: TGTGCCAGCAGCAAAGTGCCGTCTAGCGGGAGGGCCGCCGGGGCCAACGTCCTGACTTTC; CDR3: CASSKVPSSGRAAGANVLTF
J: TRBJ1-1; size: .; V: TRBV30; D: .; DNA: TGTGCCTGCGCACCTCAGGGACGCGGTGAAGCTTTCTTT; CDR3: CACAPQGRGEAFF
J: TRBJ1-1; size: .; V: TRBV7-6; D: .; DNA: TGTGCCAGCAGCTTAGCTGGGGAACTACACACTGAAGCTTTCTTT; CDR3: CASSLAGELHTEAFF
J: TRBJ2-1; size: .; V: TRBV30; D: TRBD2; DNA: TGTGCCTGGAGTGTATCAGGACTAGGGGTGAGTGAGCAGTTCTTC; CDR3: CAWSVSGLGVSEQFF
J: TRBJ2-1; size: .; V: TRBV11-3; D: TRBD2; DNA: TGTGCCAGCAGCAAAGTAGCGGGATCTTACAATGAGCAGTTCTTC; CDR3: CASSKVAGSYNEQFF
J: TRBJ1-3; size: .; V: TRBV9; D: .; DNA: TGTGCCAGCAGCTCTTCGGGGCAAGGAAACACCATATATTTT; CDR3: CASSSSGQGNTIYF
J: TRBJ1-2; size: .; V: TRBV6-5; D: .; DNA: TGTGCCAGCAGTCGAAGCGACCAGGGAAACTATGGCTACACCTTC; CDR3: CASSRSDQGNYGYTF
J: TRBJ1-6; size: .; V: TRBV19; D: TRBD1; DNA: TGTGCCAGTAGTCCTCACGCCGGACAGGGGTATAATTCACCCCTCCACTTT; CDR3: CASSPHAGQGYNSPLHF
J: TRBJ1-5; size: .; V: TRBV30; D: TRBD1; DNA: TGTGCCTGGAGTTTGCCCCGGGACAGGGGCAATCAGCCCCAGCATTTT; CDR3: CAWSLPRDRGNQPQHF
J: TRBJ1-1; size: .; V: TRBV6-6; D: TRBD1; DNA: TGTGCCAGCACGGGGACAGGGATGAGGAGGACTGAAGCTTTCTTT; CDR3: CASTGTGMRRTEAFF
J: TRBJ2-1; size: .; V: TRBV4-3; D: .; DNA: TGCGCCAGCAGCCAGCGGGACGGTAAGGCCTACAATGAGCAGTTCTTC; CDR3: CASSQRDGKAYNEQFF
J: TRBJ1-1; size: .; V: TRBV28; D: .; DNA: TGTGCCAGCAGAGAAGAAGTGAACACTGAAGCTTTCTTT; CDR3: CASREEVNTEAFF
J: TRBJ2-3; size: .; V: TRBV6-6; D: .; DNA: TGTGCCGGACGCGAGCGGAGCACAGATACGCAGTATTTT; CDR3: CAGRERSTDTQYF
J: TRBJ1-1; size: .; V: TRBV18; D: TRBD1; DNA: TGTGCCAGCTCACCACAACCGGGACAGGGGAACACTGAAGCTTTCTTT; CDR3: CASSPQPGQGNTEAFF
J: TRBJ2-7; size: .; V: TRBV5-1; D: TRBD1; DNA: TGCGCCAGCAGCGCCGGACAGGGCTCCTACGAGCAGTACTTC; CDR3: CASSAGQGSYEQYF
J: TRBJ2-4; size: .; V: TRBV7-9; D: TRBD2; DNA: TGTGCCAGCAGCCCCGGACTAGTCGCAGACATTCAGTACTTC; CDR3: CASSPGLVADIQYF
J: TRBJ2-1; size: .; V: TRBV5-3; D: TRBD2; DNA: TGTGCCAGAAGCTTGGTGCGGGAGTTCTCCTACAATGAGCAGTTCTTC; CDR3: CARSLVREFSYNEQFF
J: TRBJ2-7; size: .; V: TRBV27; D: .; DNA: TGTGCCAGCAGATTTCTGACTAGCTCCTACGAGCAGTACTTC; CDR3: CASRFLTSSYEQYF
J: TRBJ2-1; size: .; V: TRBV5-1; D: TRBD2; DNA: TGCGCCAGCAGCTTGGTAGGCGGGAGCTCCTACAATGAGCAGTTCTTC; CDR3: CASSLVGGSSYNEQFF
J: TRBJ2-1; size: .; V: TRBV10-2; D: .; DNA: TGCGCCACCGTTGGCAGTTACAATGAGCAGTTCTTC; CDR3: CATVGSYNEQFF
J: TRBJ2-7; size: .; V: TRBV28; D: .; DNA: TGTGCCAGCAGATCGACCCCGCCAGAGCAGTACTTC; CDR3: CASRSTPPEQYF
J: TRBJ2-3; size: .; V: TRBV6-1; D: .; DNA: TGTGCCAGCAGCGGACTTCGCACAGATACGCAGTATTTT; CDR3: CASSGLRTDTQYF
J: TRBJ1-3; size: once; V: TRBV11-2; D: .; DNA: TGTGCCAGCAGCTTAGATCGGCCCTACTCTGGAAACACCATATATTTT; CDR3: CASSLDRPYSGNTIYF